These 5 T cell receptor beta chains were all obtained from the same sample, sequenced in a study of CD8+ T cells in alopecia areata. Extracted from the samples, RNA was reverse transcribed into cDNA to serve as the sequencing template. This table comes from immunoSEQ multiplex PCR, and its TCRdb copy is limited to in-frame clones, with some not included. The table lists some 170,000 clones, roughly 70% of them singletons, with about an eighth in the top ten. The sample was CD8+ T cells sorted from blood, taken at week 0. The receptor source for this set is a human donor with alopecia areata.

The chain has TRBV9 and TRBJ1-2; 8 bases agree with TRBD1. V shed 3 bases, J shed 4 bases, and the junction held 8 bases outside the gene matches. The CDR3 is 15 residues long. The germline V gene has CDR1 SGDLS and CDR2 YYNGEE. The CDR3 here is CASSEQDRASYGYTF. The CDR3 DNA is TGTGCCAGCAGCGAACAGGACAGGGCGTCCTATGGCTACACCTTC.

The chain links TRBV25-1 to TRBJ2-7, with D uncertain. There are 14 residues in the CDR3. CDR1 is MGHDK and CDR2 is SYGVNS in the germline V gene. V was shortened by 7 bases and J by 0 bases, with 13 bases between the two germline ends. The CDR3 sequence is CASTYRSLSYEQYF. The CDR3 coding sequence is TGTGCCAGCACATACAGAAGTCTCTCCTACGAGCAGTACTTC.

The rearrangement uses TRBV2 and TRBJ1-4; D remains ambiguous. CDR3 length: 15 amino acids. The germline V gene has CDR1 SNHLY and CDR2 FYNNEI. Trimming took 4 bases from V and 0 from J, leaving 9 bases between them. In DNA, the CDR3 is TGTGCCAGCAGTGTCACAGAGGCAACTAATGAAAAACTGTTTTTT. Translating gives CASSVTEATNEKLFF.

V gene TRBV28 combines with J gene TRBJ1-4; D unclear. V lost 7 bases and J lost 1, with 16 bases in between. The CDR3 sequence is 16 residues long. Germline V gene sequence: CDR1 MDHEN, CDR2 SYDVKM. The CDR3 DNA sequence: TGTGCCAGCACCCCGGACGGGGATGTAACTAATGAAAAACTGTTTTTT. As protein: CASTPDGDVTNEKLFF.

CDR3 nucleotide sequence: TGTGCCAGCAGTTACCGGACTAGCGGAGCCACCGGGGAGCTGTTTTTT. This translates into CASSYRTSGATGELFF. The chain joins TRBV6-6 to TRBJ2-2; 10 positions match TRBD2. The CDR3 runs 16 residues. The germline gives CDR1 MNHNY, CDR2 SVGAGI (reference sequence). Losses at the gene ends were 2 bases for V and 4 bases for J; bases not matched to a gene: 4.